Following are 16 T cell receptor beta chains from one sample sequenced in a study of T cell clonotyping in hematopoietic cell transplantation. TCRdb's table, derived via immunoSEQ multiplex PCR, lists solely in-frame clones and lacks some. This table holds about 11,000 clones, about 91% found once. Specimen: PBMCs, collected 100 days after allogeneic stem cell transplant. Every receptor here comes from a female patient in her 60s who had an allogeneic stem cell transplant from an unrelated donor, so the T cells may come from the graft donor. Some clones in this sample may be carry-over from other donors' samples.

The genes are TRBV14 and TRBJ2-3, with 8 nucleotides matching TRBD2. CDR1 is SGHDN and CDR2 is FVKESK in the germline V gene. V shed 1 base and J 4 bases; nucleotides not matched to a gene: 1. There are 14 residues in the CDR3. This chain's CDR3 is CASSQAAGADTQYF. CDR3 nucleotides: TGTGCCAGCAGCCAAGCAGCGGGAGCAGATACGCAGTATTTT.

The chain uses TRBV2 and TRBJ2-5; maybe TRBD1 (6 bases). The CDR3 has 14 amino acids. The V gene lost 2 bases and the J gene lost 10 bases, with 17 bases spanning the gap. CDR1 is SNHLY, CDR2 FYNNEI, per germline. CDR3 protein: CASSERTAGSIQYF. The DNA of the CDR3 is TGTGCCAGCAGTGAAAGGACAGCCGGTTCGATCCAGTACTTC.

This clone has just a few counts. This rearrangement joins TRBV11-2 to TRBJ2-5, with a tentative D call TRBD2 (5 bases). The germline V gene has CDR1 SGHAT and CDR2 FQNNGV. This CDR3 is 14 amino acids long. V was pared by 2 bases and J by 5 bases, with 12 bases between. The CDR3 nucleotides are TGTGCCAGCAGCTTAAACGCGCGAGGGGAGACCCAGTACTTC. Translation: CASSLNARGETQYF.

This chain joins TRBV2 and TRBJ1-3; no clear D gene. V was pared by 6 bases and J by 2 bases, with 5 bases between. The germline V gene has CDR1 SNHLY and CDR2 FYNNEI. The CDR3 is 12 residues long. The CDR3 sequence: CASRAPGNTIYF. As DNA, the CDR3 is TGTGCCAGCAGGGCCCCTGGAAACACCATATATTTT.

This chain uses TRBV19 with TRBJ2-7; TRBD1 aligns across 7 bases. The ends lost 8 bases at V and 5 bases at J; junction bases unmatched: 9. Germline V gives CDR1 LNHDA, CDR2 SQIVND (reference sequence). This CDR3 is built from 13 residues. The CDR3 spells CASGDSSFNEQYF. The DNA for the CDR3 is TGTGCCAGTGGGGACAGTTCCTTCAACGAGCAGTACTTC.

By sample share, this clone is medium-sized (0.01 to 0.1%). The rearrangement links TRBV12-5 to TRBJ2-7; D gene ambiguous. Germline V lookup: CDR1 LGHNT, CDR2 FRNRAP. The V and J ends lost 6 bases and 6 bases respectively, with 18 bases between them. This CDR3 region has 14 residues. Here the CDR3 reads CASGPSEGHAEQYF. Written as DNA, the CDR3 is TGTGCTAGTGGCCCCTCGGAAGGGCATGCCGAGCAGTACTTC. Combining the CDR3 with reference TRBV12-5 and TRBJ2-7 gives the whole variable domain DARVTQTPRHKVTEMGQEVTMRCQPILGHNTVFWYRQTMMQGLELLAYFRNRAPLDDSGMPKDRFSAEMPDATLATLKIQPSEPRDSAVYFCASGPSEGHAEQYFGPGTRLTVT.

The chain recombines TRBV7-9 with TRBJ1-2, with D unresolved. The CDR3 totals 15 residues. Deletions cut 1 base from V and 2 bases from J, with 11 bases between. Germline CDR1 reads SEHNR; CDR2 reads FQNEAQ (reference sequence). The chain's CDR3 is CASSLESGGNYGYTF. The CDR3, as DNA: TGTGCCAGCAGCTTAGAGTCAGGCGGAAACTATGGCTACACCTTC.

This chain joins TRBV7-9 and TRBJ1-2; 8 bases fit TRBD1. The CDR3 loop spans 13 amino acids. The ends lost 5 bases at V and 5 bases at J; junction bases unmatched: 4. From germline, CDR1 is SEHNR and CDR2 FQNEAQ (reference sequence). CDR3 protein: CASSLTGGYGYTF. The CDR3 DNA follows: TGTGCCAGCAGCCTTACAGGGGGATATGGCTACACCTTC. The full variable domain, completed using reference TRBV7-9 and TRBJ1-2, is DTGVSQNPRHKITKRGQNVTFRCDPISEHNRLYWYRQTLGQGPEFLTYFQNEAQLEKSRLLSDRFSAERPKGSFSTLEIQRTEQGDSAMYLCASSLTGGYGYTFGSGTRLTVV.

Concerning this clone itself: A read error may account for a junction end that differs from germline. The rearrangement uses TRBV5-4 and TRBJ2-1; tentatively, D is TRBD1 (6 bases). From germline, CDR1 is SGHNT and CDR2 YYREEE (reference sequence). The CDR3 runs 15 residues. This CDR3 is CASTLDRSSYNEQFF. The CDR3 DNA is TGTGCCAGCACCTTGGACAGAAGCTCCTACAATGAGCAGTTCTTC.

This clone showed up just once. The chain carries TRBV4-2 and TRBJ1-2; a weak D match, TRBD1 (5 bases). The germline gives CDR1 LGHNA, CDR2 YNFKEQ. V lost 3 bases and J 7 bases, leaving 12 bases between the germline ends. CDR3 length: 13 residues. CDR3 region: CASSQGVSTGYTF. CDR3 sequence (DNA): TGTGCCAGCAGCCAGGGGGTGTCCACTGGCTACACCTTC.

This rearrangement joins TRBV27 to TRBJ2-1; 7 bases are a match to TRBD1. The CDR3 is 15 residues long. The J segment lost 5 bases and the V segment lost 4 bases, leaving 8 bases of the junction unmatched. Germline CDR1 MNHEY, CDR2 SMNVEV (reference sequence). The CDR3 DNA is TGTGCCAGCAGTTCACGGACAGGTTTTGACAATGAGCAGTTCTTC. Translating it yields CASSSRTGFDNEQFF.

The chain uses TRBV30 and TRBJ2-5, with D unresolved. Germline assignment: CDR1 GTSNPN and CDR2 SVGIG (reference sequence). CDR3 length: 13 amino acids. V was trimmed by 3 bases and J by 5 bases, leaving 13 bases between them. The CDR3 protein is CAWRESPRETQYF. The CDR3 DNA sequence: TGTGCCTGGAGGGAGTCCCCCAGGGAGACCCAGTACTTC.

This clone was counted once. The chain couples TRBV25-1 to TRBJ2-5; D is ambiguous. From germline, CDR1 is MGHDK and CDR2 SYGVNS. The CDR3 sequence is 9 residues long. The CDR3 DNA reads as TGTGCGGTGGGAGAGACCCAGTACTTC. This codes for CAVGETQYF.

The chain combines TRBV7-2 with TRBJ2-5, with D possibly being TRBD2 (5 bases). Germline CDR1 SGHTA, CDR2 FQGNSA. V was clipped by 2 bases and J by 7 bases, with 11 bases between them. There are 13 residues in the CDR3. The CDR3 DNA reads TGTGCCAGCAGCTTAAGGAGGTTGGGGACCCAGTACTTC. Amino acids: CASSLRRLGTQYF.

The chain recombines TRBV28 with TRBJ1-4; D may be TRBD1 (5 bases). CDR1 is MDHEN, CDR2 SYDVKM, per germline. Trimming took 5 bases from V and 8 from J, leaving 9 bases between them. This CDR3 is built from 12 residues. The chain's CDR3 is CASSQGGEKLFF. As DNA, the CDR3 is TGTGCCAGCAGTCAGGGAGGAGAAAAACTGTTTTTT.

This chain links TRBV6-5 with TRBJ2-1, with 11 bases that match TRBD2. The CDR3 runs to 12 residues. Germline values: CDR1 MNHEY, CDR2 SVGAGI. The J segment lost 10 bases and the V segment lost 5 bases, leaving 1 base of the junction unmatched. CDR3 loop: CASSRLAGEQFF. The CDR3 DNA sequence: TGTGCCAGCAGTCGACTAGCGGGGGAGCAGTTCTTC.